Sequencing of this TCR beta chain was carried out in a study of monozygotic twins with inflammatory bowel disease. With regard to this clonotype: Its target is unknown.

Whole-study findings and limits: IBD patients exhibited fewer clonotypes shared with other individuals than healthy twins, particularly with disease activity.

UMIs with a 6-nucleotide sample barcode were added by template switching. Each of TCRalpha and TCRbeta cDNA went through two nested PCRs, lasting around 15 and 9 cycles. Using the 5' RACE reads, TCRdb records one entry per CDR3 protein without DNA. Its listing shows around 380,000 distinct CDR3 sequences. The length of the CDR3 is 15 residues. Per the germline V gene, CDR1 is SEHNR and CDR2 is FQNEAQ (reference sequence). This TCR derives from a human donor with ulcerative colitis or Crohn's disease, or a healthy co-twin of an affected twin (not recorded which). The chain recombines TRBV7-9 with TRBJ1-1; TCRdb's assignment of TRBD1 cannot be checked, as there is no DNA. Sequences were obtained from blood. CDR3 residues: CASSLSQGMNTEAFF.